Below are 30 T cell receptor beta chains sequenced from a single sample in a study of T cell responses to AZD1222 COVID-19 vaccine. The data were produced by immunoSEQ multiplex PCR, yet TCRdb's version contains in-frame clones alone and is incomplete. The table shows around 73,000 clones, with roughly nine tenths occurring only once. Sequencing used peripheral blood, obtained 28 days after the second AZD1222 dose. These receptors came from an adult who received the AZD1222 COVID-19 vaccine.

This clone was seen once. The J gene is TRBJ2-7, the V gene TRBV5-1; D may be TRBD1 (6 bases). CDR1 is SGHRS, CDR2 YFSETQ, per germline. V lost 0 bases and J 3 bases, leaving 10 bases between the germline ends. This CDR3 contains 14 residues. CDR3 coding DNA: TGCGCCAGCAGCTTGGCTGACAGGAACTACGAGCAGTACTTC. Protein product: CASSLADRNYEQYF.

In this sample, this clone turned up a few times. This chain links TRBV20-1 with TRBJ1-5; D uncertain. This CDR3 is 14 amino acids long. Germline V gene sequence: CDR1 DFQATT, CDR2 SNEGSKA (reference sequence). Trimming shortened V by 3 bases and J by 2 bases, and 11 bases separated the two germline ends. The CDR3 DNA reads as TGCAGTGCTAGTTTTGGCTACGGCAATCAGCCCCAGCATTTT. Protein: CSASFGYGNQPQHF.

V is TRBV18 and J is TRBJ2-4; D unclear. In germline, CDR1 is KGHSH, CDR2 LQKENI. V was shortened by 4 bases and J by 0 bases, with 13 bases between the two germline ends. This CDR3 has 16 residues. The DNA of the CDR3 is TGTGCCAGCTCACACCGAAACCAGGTAGCCAAAAACATTCAGTACTTC. Its translation is CASSHRNQVAKNIQYF. The full variable domain, rest sourced from reference TRBV18 and TRBJ2-4, is NAGVMQNPRHLVRRRGQEARLRCSPMKGHSHVYWYRQLPEEGLKFMVYLQKENIIDESGMPKERFSAEFPKEGPSILRIQQVVRGDSAAYFCASSHRNQVAKNIQYFGAGTRLSVL.

This clone was detected once. The rearrangement uses TRBV9 and TRBJ1-3, with a tentative D call TRBD1 (5 bases). The CDR3 is 17 residues long. V lost 5 bases and J 0 bases, leaving 18 bases between the germline ends. Germline CDR1 reads SGDLS; CDR2 reads YYNGEE. The CDR3 bases are TGTGCCAGCAGGTTAGAGCCAGACAGCTACTCTGGAAACACCATATATTTT. It encodes CASRLEPDSYSGNTIYF.

The chain links TRBV7-3 to TRBJ2-1; TRBD1 agrees at 9 bases. The CDR3 is 15 residues long. The V segment lost 4 bases and the J segment 1 base; nucleotides outside the gene matches: 2. Germline V gives CDR1 SGHTA, CDR2 FQGTGA. This CDR3 reads CASSSDRGSYNEQFF. The CDR3 bases are TGTGCCAGCAGCTCCGACAGGGGGTCCTACAATGAGCAGTTCTTC. The full variable domain, with the rest looked up from reference TRBV7-3 and TRBJ2-1, is GAGVSQTPSNKVTEKGKYVELRCDPISGHTALYWYRQSLGQGPEFLIYFQGTGAADDSGLPNDRFFAVRPEGSVSTLKIQRTERGDSAVYLCASSSDRGSYNEQFFGPGTRLTVL.

This chain uses TRBV5-1 with TRBJ2-7; D not certain. The germline gives CDR1 SGHRS, CDR2 YFSETQ. The CDR3 totals 12 residues. The germline V and J ends were trimmed by 0 bases and 4 bases, with 5 bases remaining between them. CDR3 nucleotide sequence: TGCGCCAGCAGCTTGGACCTATACGAGCAGTACTTC. This sequence encodes CASSLDLYEQYF.

This chain joins TRBV28 and TRBJ1-2; D perhaps matches TRBD1 (5 bases). Trimming shortened V by 3 bases and J by 3 bases, and 8 bases separated the two germline ends. Per germline, CDR1 MDHEN and CDR2 SYDVKM. The CDR3 is made up of 13 amino acids. CDR3: CASSLGRYYGYTF. As DNA, the CDR3 is TGTGCCAGCAGTTTGGGGCGTTACTATGGCTACACCTTC.

This chain links TRBV19 with TRBJ1-1; 7 nucleotides match TRBD1. Germline V CDR1 and CDR2: LNHDA, SQIVND (reference sequence). This CDR3 spans 14 amino acids. Trimming removed 6 bases from V and 7 bases from J; junction bases left unmatched: 11. CDR3 DNA: TGTGCCAGTAGCTCCCGACAGGGTTACCGTGAAGCTTTCTTT. The encoded protein is CASSSRQGYREAFF.

The chain is built from TRBV2 and TRBJ1-1, with 7 bases aligning to TRBD1. The CDR3 runs 15 residues. CDR1 SNHLY and CDR2 FYNNEI come from the germline V gene. The J segment lost 4 bases and the V segment lost 1 base, leaving 6 bases of the junction unmatched. The CDR3 region is CASSEGLAGGTEAFF. CDR3 nucleotide sequence: TGTGCCAGCAGTGAAGGTCTGGCAGGGGGCACTGAAGCTTTCTTT.

V is TRBV7-9 and J is TRBJ2-5; TRBD2 might be the D (6 bases). Germline values: CDR1 SEHNR, CDR2 FQNEAQ (reference sequence). The CDR3 is made up of 13 amino acids. V lost 5 bases and J lost 1, with 8 bases in between. The CDR3: CASSRLVQETQYF. The CDR3 DNA reads TGTGCCAGCAGCCGACTAGTCCAAGAGACCCAGTACTTC.

The J gene is TRBJ1-1, the V gene TRBV5-4; weak D call: TRBD1 (6 bases). V was clipped by 4 bases and J by 0 bases, with 13 bases between them. This CDR3 region has 15 residues. Germline V gene sequence: CDR1 SGHNT, CDR2 YYREEE (reference sequence). The CDR3 DNA sequence: TGTGCCAGCAGCCTCTCACAGGGCTTGAACACTGAAGCTTTCTTT. This translates into CASSLSQGLNTEAFF.

Regarding this clone: The junction differs from germline at one of its ends, possibly a read error. The rearrangement uses TRBV6-5 and TRBJ2-3; tentatively, D is TRBD1 (5 bases). The CDR3 covers 12 residues. CDR1 is MNHEY and CDR2 is SVGAGI in the germline V gene. The CDR3 DNA is TGTGCCAGTAGTTACAGGACAGATACGCAGTATTTT. It specifies CASSYRTDTQYF.

The J gene is TRBJ2-3, the V gene TRBV7-9; D might be TRBD1 (6 bases). V was trimmed by 2 bases and J by 4 bases, leaving 10 bases between them. The CDR3 consists of 14 residues. The germline gives CDR1 SEHNR, CDR2 FQNEAQ (reference sequence). In nucleotides, the CDR3 is TGTGCCAGCAGCTTACAGGGGTGGCCAGATACGCAGTATTTT. This sequence encodes CASSLQGWPDTQYF.

This rearrangement joins TRBV11-1 to TRBJ2-7; a possible D gene is TRBD2 (6 bases). This CDR3 is 16 amino acids long. V lost 1 base and J lost 0, with 13 bases in between. In germline, CDR1 is SGHAT, CDR2 FQDESV (reference sequence). The CDR3 sequence: CASSLVACGISYEQYV. The CDR3 DNA sequence: TGTGCCAGCAGCTTAGTGGCGTGCGGGATCTCCTACGAGCAGTACGTC.

CDR3 residues: CASSEALGGADLLSYNSPLHF. The CDR3 bases are TGTGCCAGCAGTGAAGCGCTTGGGGGAGCGGACCTTCTCTCCTATAATTCACCCCTCCACTTT. V and J are TRBV6-1 and TRBJ1-6; D perhaps matches TRBD1 (5 bases). Per the germline V gene, CDR1 is MNHNS and CDR2 is SASEGT. The V and J ends lost 0 bases and 0 bases respectively, with 21 bases between them. This CDR3 is built from 21 residues.

This rearrangement joins TRBV6-5 to TRBJ1-2; D unresolved. Germline CDR1 and CDR2: MNHEY and SVGAGI. V was trimmed by 7 bases and J by 4 bases, leaving 10 bases between them. The CDR3 has 12 amino acids. The CDR3 spells CASNPTVYGYTF. The CDR3 nucleotides are TGTGCCAGCAATCCGACGGTCTATGGCTACACCTTC.

The CDR3 DNA reads TGCGCCAGCAGCTTGGCCTTTGGGCACGAGCAGTACTTC. Its protein product is CASSLAFGHEQYF. The chain joins TRBV5-1 to TRBJ2-7; D unclear. This CDR3 spans 13 amino acids. Trimming removed 0 bases at V and 5 bases at J, with 9 bases between. Per the germline V gene, CDR1 is SGHRS and CDR2 is YFSETQ.

The chain couples TRBV30 to TRBJ2-7; 9 positions match TRBD1. From germline, CDR1 is GTSNPN and CDR2 SVGIG (reference sequence). The CDR3 is 13 amino acids. V lost 3 bases and J lost 6; bases outside the gene matches: 6. The CDR3 reads CAWSGTGTSEQYF. CDR3 nucleotide sequence: TGTGCCTGGAGCGGGACAGGGACGTCCGAGCAGTACTTC.

This clone occurred once. The chain combines TRBV6-5 with TRBJ2-7; D uncertain. The CDR3 is 15 residues long. The germline V and J ends were trimmed by 6 bases and 5 bases, with 20 bases remaining between them. The V gene's germline CDR1 is MNHEY and CDR2 SVGAGI. This CDR3 is CASSHAPSSYHEQYF. DNA of the CDR3: TGTGCCAGCAGCCATGCACCCAGCTCCTATCACGAGCAGTACTTC.

This CDR3 is CASSLATGSNQPQHF. CDR3 nucleotides: TGCGCCAGCAGCCTAGCCACAGGTTCCAATCAGCCCCAGCATTTT. The V and J genes are TRBV5-1 and TRBJ1-5, with D maybe TRBD1 (5 bases). The CDR3 totals 15 residues. Trimming took off 4 bases at V and 3 bases at J, with 14 bases between the two ends. CDR1 is SGHRS and CDR2 is YFSETQ in the germline V gene.

The chain carries TRBV9 and TRBJ2-1; D call uncertain. Trimming cost V 0 bases and J 0 bases, with 7 bases left between them. The CDR3 spans 15 residues. Germline V CDR1 and CDR2: SGDLS, YYNGEE. The CDR3 sequence is CASSVGSSSYNEQFF. The DNA of the CDR3 is TGTGCCAGCAGCGTAGGGTCGAGCTCCTACAATGAGCAGTTCTTC.

DNA of the CDR3: TGTGCCAGCAGTGTAAATGGCAATCAGCCCCAGCATTTT. It encodes CASSVNGNQPQHF. The rearrangement joins TRBV12-3 or TRBV12-4 to TRBJ1-5, with no clear D. V lost 5 bases, J lost 2 bases, and 7 bases lay in between. This CDR3 is built from 13 residues.

The J gene is TRBJ2-1, the V gene TRBV18; 7 nucleotides match TRBD2. The CDR3 is made up of 17 amino acids. Trimming at V came to 3 bases and at J to 4 bases, leaving 12 bases not matched to a gene. Germline V gives CDR1 KGHSH, CDR2 LQKENI. The CDR3 DNA sequence: TGTGCCAGCTCACCCCGGGCTAGCGGAGGTTCTTACAATGAGCAGTTCTTC. It translates to CASSPRASGGSYNEQFF.

CDR3 DNA sequence: TGTGCCAGCAGCCATGGACTAGCGGGAGTCCAGAGCTCCTACGAGCAGTACGTC. Its protein product is CASSHGLAGVQSSYEQYV. The chain employs TRBV5-6 and TRBJ2-7; TRBD2 agrees at 13 bases. Germline values: CDR1 SGHDT, CDR2 YYEEEE. CDR3 length: 18 residues. V dropped 4 bases and J dropped 0; count of bases not matched to a gene: 10.

The gene calls are TRBV5-4 and TRBJ2-5, with D perhaps TRBD2 (6 bases). Germline V gives CDR1 SGHNT, CDR2 YYREEE (reference sequence). The V end was cut by 0 bases, the J end by 5 bases, with 11 bases between. This CDR3 is 14 amino acids long. The CDR3 DNA reads TGTGCCAGCAGCTTGGAGGGACTGGGGGAGACCCAGTACTTC. It encodes CASSLEGLGETQYF.

The V gene is TRBV27, the J gene TRBJ2-7; possible D gene TRBD1, 6 bases. The ends were cut back, 6 bases at V and 0 bases at J, with 12 bases in the middle. The CDR3 totals 14 residues. Per germline, CDR1 MNHEY and CDR2 SMNVEV (reference sequence). The CDR3 region is CASRTGSFSYEQYF. In nucleotides, the CDR3 is TGTGCCAGCAGGACAGGTTCGTTCTCCTACGAGCAGTACTTC.

This rearrangement joins TRBV5-5 to TRBJ2-3; D might be TRBD1 (5 bases). CDR1 and CDR2 (germline): SGHKS, YYEKEE (reference sequence). Trimming cost V 4 bases and J 6 bases, with 9 bases left between them. CDR3 length: 12 residues. CDR3 sequence (DNA): TGTGCCAGCAGCCCCTCAGGGGATACGCAGTATTTT. Residues: CASSPSGDTQYF.

The chain combines TRBV6-2 or TRBV6-3 with TRBJ1-4; D unclear. Germline values: CDR1 MNHEY, CDR2 SVGEGT. This CDR3 spans 14 amino acids. The germline V and J ends were trimmed by 2 bases and 8 bases, with 12 bases remaining between them. In nucleotides, the CDR3 is TGTGCCAGCAGTTACCTGGGGAAGGGCGAAAAACTGTTTTTT. This codes for CASSYLGKGEKLFF.

V and J are TRBV5-6 and TRBJ2-2; TRBD2 agrees at 11 bases. The germline V gene encodes CDR1 SGHDT and CDR2 YYEEEE. V lost 2 bases, J lost 4 bases, and 1 base stayed unmatched. This CDR3 comprises 15 residues. The CDR3, as DNA: TGTGCCAGCAGCTTCGGACTAGCGGGCACCGGGGAGCTGTTTTTT. It is translated as CASSFGLAGTGELFF.

The chain employs TRBV15 and TRBJ2-3; 9 bases map to TRBD1. Looked up from germline, CDR1 is LNHNV and CDR2 is YYDKDF (reference sequence). This CDR3 has 15 amino acids. J was trimmed by 3 bases and V by 4 bases; bases with no gene match: 5. The CDR3 protein is CATSMGQGRTDTQYF. CDR3 bases: TGTGCCACCAGCATGGGACAGGGCCGGACAGATACGCAGTATTTT. Supplemented by reference TRBV15 and TRBJ2-3, the full variable domain reads DAMVIQNPRYQVTQFGKPVTLSCSQTLNHNVMYWYQQKSSQAPKLLFHYYDKDFNNEADTPDNFQSRRPNTSFCFLDIRSPGLGDTAMYLCATSMGQGRTDTQYFGPGTRLTVL.